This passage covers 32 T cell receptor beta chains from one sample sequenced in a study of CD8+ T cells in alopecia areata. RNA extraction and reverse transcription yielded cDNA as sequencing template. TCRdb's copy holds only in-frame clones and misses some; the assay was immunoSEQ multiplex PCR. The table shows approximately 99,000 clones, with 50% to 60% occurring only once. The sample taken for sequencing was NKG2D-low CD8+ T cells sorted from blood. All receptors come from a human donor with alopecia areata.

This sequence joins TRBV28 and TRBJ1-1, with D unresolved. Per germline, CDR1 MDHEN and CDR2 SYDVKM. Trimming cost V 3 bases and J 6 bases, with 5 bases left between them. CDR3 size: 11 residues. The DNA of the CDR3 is TGTGCCAGCAGTTTTAACGCTGAAGCTTTCTTT. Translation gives CASSFNAEAFF.

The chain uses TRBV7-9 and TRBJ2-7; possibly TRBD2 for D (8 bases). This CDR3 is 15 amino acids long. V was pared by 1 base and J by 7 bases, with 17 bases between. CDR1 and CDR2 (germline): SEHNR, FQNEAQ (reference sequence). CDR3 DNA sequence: TGTGCCAGCAGCTTAGTCGGACAGGCGGGGGGAGAGCAGTACTTC. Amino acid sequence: CASSLVGQAGGEQYF.

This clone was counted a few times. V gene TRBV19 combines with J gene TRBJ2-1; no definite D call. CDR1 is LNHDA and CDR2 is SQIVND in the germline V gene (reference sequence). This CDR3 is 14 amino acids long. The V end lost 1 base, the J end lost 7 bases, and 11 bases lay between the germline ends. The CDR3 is CASSIVGSGNEQFF. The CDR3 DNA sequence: TGTGCCAGTAGTATAGTAGGGTCCGGGAATGAGCAGTTCTTC.

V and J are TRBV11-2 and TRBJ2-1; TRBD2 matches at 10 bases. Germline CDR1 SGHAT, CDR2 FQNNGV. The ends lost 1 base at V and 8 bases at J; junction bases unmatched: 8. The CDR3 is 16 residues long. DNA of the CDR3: TGTGCCAGCAGCTTAGTGCCTAGCGGGAGCGGCGATGAGCAGTTCTTC. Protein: CASSLVPSGSGDEQFF.

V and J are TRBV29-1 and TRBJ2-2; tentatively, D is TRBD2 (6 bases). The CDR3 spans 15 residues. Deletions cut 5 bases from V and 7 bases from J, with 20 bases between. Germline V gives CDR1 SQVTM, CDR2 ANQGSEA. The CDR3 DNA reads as TGCAGCGTTCGAAGGTCGGGCAGGGAGGTCGGGGAGCTGTTTTTT. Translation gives CSVRRSGREVGELFF.

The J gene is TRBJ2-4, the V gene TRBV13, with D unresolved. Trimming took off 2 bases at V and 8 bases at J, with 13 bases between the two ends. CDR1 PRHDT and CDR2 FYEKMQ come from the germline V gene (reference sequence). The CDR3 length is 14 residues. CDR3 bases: TGTGCCAGCAGCTTAAGAAAGATTGGGGACATTCAGTACTTC. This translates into CASSLRKIGDIQYF.

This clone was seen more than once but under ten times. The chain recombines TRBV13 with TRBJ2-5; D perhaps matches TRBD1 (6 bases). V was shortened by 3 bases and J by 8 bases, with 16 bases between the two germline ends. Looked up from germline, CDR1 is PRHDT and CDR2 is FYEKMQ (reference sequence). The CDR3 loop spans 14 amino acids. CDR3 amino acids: CASSFGTSDRTQYF. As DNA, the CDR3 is TGTGCCAGCAGCTTCGGGACATCAGATCGAACCCAGTACTTC.

The CDR3 loop is CAWSGSDYEQYF. Here the CDR3 DNA reads TGTGCCTGGAGTGGATCCGACTACGAGCAGTACTTC. V is TRBV30 and J is TRBJ2-7; unclear D gene. Germline V gives CDR1 GTSNPN, CDR2 SVGIG (reference sequence). CDR3 length: 12 amino acids. Trimming removed 1 base at V and 3 bases at J, with 7 bases between. The variable domain in full, completed from reference TRBV30 and TRBJ2-7, reads SQTIHQWPATLVQPVGSPLSLECTVEGTSNPNLYWYRQAAGRGLQLLFYSVGIGQISSEVPQNLSASRPQDRQFILSSKKLLLSDSGFYLCAWSGSDYEQYFGPGTRLTVT.

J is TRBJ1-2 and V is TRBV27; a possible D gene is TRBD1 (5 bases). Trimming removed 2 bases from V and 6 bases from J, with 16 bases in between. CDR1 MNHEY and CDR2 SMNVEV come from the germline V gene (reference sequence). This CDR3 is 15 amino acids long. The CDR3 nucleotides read TGTGCCAGCAGTTTAGTTTGGCAGGGAGAGGATGGCTACACCTTC. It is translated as CASSLVWQGEDGYTF.

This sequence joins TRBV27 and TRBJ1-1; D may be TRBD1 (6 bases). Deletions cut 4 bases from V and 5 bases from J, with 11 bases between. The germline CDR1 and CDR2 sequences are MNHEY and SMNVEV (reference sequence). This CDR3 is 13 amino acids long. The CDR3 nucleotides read TGTGCCAGCAGTTCCAGGGGCAGGACTGAAGCTTTCTTT. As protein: CASSSRGRTEAFF.

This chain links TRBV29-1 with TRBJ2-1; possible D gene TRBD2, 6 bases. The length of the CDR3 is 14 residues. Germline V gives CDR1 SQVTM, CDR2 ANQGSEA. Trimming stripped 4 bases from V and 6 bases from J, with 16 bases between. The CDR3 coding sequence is TGCAGCGTTGTGGGGGGAAACACAGGCAATGAGCAGTTCTTC. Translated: CSVVGGNTGNEQFF.

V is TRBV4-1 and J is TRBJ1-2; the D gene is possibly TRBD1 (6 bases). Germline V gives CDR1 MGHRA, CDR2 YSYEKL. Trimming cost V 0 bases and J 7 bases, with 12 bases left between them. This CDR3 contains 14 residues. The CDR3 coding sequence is TGCGCCAGCAGCCAAGATAAAGGGGGAGGTGGCTACACCTTC. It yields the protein CASSQDKGGGGYTF.

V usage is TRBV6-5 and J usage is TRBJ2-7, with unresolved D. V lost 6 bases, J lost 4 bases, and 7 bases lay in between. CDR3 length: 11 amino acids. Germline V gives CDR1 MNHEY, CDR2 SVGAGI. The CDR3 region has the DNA TGTGCCAGCAGATCTCCTTACGAGCAGTACTTC. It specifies CASRSPYEQYF.

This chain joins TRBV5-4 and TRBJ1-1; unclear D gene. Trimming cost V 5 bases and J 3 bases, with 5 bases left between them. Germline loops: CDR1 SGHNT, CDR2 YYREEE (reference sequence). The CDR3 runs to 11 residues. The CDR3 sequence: CASSMDTEAFF. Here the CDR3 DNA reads TGTGCCAGCAGTATGGACACTGAAGCTTTCTTT.

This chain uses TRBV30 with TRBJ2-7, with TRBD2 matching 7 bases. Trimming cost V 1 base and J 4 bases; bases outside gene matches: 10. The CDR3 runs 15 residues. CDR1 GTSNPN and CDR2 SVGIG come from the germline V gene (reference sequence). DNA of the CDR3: TGTGCCTGGAGTGCCATGCGAGGGGAGGGGTACGAGCAGTACTTC. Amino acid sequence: CAWSAMRGEGYEQYF.

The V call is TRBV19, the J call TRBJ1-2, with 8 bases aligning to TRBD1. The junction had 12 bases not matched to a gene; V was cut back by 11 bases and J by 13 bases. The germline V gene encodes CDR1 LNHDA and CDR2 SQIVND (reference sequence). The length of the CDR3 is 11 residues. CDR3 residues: CASKTGATSTF. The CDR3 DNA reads TGTGCCTCGAAGACAGGGGCCACGAGCACCTTC.

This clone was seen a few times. As DNA, the CDR3 is TGTGCCAGCAGCGCACCGACAGGGTCGTCCGAGCAGTACTTC. It translates to CASSAPTGSSEQYF. The chain uses TRBV9 and TRBJ2-7; 7 nucleotides line up with TRBD1. This CDR3 contains 14 residues. The V segment lost 3 bases and the J segment 6 bases; nucleotides outside the gene matches: 9. Germline CDR1 reads SGDLS; CDR2 reads YYNGEE.

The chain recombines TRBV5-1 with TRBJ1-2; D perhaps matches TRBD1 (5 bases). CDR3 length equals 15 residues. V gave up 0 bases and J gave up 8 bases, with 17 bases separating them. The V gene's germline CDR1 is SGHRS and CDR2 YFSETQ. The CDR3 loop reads CASSLEGATGDGYTF. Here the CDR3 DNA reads TGCGCCAGCAGCTTGGAGGGCGCCACGGGGGACGGCTACACCTTC.

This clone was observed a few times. CDR3 in DNA: TGTGCCAGCAGCCTAGTTTACGAGCAGTACTTC. This encodes CASSLVYEQYF. The V and J genes are TRBV7-9 and TRBJ2-7; no definite D call. The CDR3 sequence is 11 residues long. From germline, CDR1 is SEHNR and CDR2 FQNEAQ (reference sequence). Trimming pared 5 bases from V and 4 bases from J, leaving 6 bases between.

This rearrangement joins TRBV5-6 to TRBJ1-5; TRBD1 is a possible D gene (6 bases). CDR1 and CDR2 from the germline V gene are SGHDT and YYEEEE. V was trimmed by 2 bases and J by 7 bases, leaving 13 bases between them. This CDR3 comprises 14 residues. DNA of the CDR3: TGTGCCAGCAGCTTAACAGGGAAACACCAGCCCCAGCATTTT. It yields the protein CASSLTGKHQPQHF.

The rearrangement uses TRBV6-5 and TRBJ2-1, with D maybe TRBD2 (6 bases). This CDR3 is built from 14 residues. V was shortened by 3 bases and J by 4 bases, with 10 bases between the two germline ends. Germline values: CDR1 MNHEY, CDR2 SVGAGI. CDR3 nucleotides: TGTGCCAGCAGTTATGATGCGGGGTACAATGAGCAGTTCTTC. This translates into CASSYDAGYNEQFF.

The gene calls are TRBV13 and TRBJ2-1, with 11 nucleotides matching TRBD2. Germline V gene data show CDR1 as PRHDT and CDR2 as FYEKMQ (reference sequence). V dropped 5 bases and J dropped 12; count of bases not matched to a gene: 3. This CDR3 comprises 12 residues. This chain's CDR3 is CASSPGLAAQFF. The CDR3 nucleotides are TGTGCCAGCAGCCCGGGACTAGCGGCGCAGTTCTTC.

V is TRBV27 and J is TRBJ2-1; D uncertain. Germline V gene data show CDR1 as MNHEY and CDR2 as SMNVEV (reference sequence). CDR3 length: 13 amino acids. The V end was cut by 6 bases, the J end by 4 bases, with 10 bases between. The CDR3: CASSSSGYNEQFF. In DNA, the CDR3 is TGTGCCAGCAGCAGCAGTGGGTACAATGAGCAGTTCTTC.

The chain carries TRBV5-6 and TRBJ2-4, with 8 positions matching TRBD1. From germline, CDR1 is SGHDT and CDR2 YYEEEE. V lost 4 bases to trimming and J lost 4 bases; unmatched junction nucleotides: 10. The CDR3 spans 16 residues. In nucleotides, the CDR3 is TGTGCCAGCAGCCCCGGTTGGGGACAGGTTAAAAACATTCAGTACTTC. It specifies CASSPGWGQVKNIQYF.

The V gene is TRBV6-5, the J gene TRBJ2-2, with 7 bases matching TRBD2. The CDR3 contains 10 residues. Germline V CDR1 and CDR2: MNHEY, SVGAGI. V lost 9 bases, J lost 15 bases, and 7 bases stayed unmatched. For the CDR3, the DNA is TGTGCCAGTTTCTTCGGGGGGTTGTTTTTT. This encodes CASFFGGLFF.

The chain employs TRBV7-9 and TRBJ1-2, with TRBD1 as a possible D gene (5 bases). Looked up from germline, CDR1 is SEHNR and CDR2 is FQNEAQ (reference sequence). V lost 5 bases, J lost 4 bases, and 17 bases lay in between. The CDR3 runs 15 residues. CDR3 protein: CASSGRDGRAYGYTF. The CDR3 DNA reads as TGTGCCAGCAGCGGACGGGACGGCCGAGCCTATGGCTACACCTTC.

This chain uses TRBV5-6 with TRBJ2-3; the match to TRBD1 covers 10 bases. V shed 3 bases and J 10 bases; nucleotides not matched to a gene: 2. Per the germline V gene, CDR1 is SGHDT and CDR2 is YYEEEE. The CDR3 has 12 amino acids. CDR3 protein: CASSSGQGAQYF. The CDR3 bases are TGTGCCAGCAGCTCCGGACAGGGGGCGCAGTATTTT.

CDR3 sequence reads: CASSLVGGSYEQYF. CDR3 nucleotides: TGTGCCAGCAGCTTAGTTGGCGGATCGTACGAGCAGTACTTC. The rearrangement uses TRBV13 and TRBJ2-7; D gene ambiguous. Germline V gene data show CDR1 as PRHDT and CDR2 as FYEKMQ (reference sequence). The CDR3 contains 14 residues. Trimming took 1 base from V and 4 from J, leaving 11 bases between them.

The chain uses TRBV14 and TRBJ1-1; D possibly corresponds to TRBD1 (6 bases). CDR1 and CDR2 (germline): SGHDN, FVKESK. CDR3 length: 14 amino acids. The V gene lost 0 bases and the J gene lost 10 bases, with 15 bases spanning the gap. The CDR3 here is CASSQEGGGRGAFF. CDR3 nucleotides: TGTGCCAGCAGCCAAGAAGGGGGGGGTCGTGGAGCTTTCTTT.

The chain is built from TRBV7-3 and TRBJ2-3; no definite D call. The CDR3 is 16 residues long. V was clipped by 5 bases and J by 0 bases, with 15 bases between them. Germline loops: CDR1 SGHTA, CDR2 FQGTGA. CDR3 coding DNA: TGTGCCAGCAGCCCCCACAGTGGATTTAGCACAGATACGCAGTATTTT. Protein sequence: CASSPHSGFSTDTQYF.

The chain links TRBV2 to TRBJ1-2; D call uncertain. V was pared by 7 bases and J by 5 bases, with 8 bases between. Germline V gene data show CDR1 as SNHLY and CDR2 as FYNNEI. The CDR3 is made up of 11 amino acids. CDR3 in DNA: TGTGCCAGCAACACCCAATATGGCTACACCTTC. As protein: CASNTQYGYTF.

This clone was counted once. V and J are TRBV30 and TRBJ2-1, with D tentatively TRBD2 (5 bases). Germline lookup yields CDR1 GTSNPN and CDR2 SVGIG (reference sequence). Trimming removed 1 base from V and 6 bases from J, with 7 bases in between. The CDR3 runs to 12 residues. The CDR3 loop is CAWSAEANEQFF. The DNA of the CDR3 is TGTGCCTGGAGTGCGGAGGCCAATGAGCAGTTCTTC.